These 32 T cell receptor beta chains came from one sample sequenced in a study of monozygotic twins with inflammatory bowel disease. TCRdb reworked the 5' RACE reads into one entry per CDR3 protein, no DNA. This sample's clone table lists fewer than 550,000 distinct CDR3 sequences. The specimen sequenced was blood. These receptors were obtained from a human donor with ulcerative colitis or Crohn's disease, or a healthy co-twin of an affected twin (not recorded which).

This chain links TRBV20-1 with TRBJ2-1; the TCRdb call, TRBD2, lacks DNA for checking. The CDR3 has 12 amino acids. Germline-derived CDR1 and CDR2 are DFQATT and SNEGSKA (reference sequence). This CDR3 is CSARAGEAEQFF.

CDR3 in amino acids: CASSTQQGGTEAFF. This rearrangement joins TRBV12-3 or TRBV12-4 to TRBJ1-1; TCRdb names TRBD1, which stays unverified in the absence of DNA. CDR3 size: 14 residues.

The chain uses TRBV5-5 and TRBJ1-4; TCRdb's D gene call, TRBD1, goes unchecked for lack of DNA. Germline V lookup: CDR1 SGHKS, CDR2 YYEKEE (reference sequence). This CDR3 is 16 amino acids long. CDR3 residues: CASSSGEKGTNEKLFF.

This sequence joins TRBV18 and TRBJ2-3; with no DNA, the TCRdb D assignment of TRBD1 cannot be verified. The CDR3 sequence is 14 residues long. Germline CDR1 is KGHSH and CDR2 is LQKENI. The CDR3 reads CASSPGAREDTQYF.

CDR3: CSVEDFRQGSTEAFF. The chain combines TRBV29-1 with TRBJ1-1; TCRdb's D gene call, TRBD1, goes unchecked for lack of DNA. In germline, CDR1 is SQVTM, CDR2 ANQGSEA. The CDR3 loop spans 15 amino acids.

The V call is TRBV15, the J call TRBJ1-2; TCRdb's D call, TRBD1, is unchecked because there is no DNA. CDR1 and CDR2 from the germline V gene are LNHNV and YYDKDF (reference sequence). The CDR3 contains 16 residues. The CDR3 spells CATSRGEGTALYGYTF. The variable domain in full, with the rest retrieved from reference TRBV15 and TRBJ1-2, is DAMVIQNPRYQVTQFGKPVTLSCSQTLNHNVMYWYQQKSSQAPKLLFHYYDKDFNNEADTPDNFQSRRPNTSFCFLDIRSPGLGDTAMYLCATSRGEGTALYGYTFGSGTRLTVV.

CDR3 region: CASSPPANGNTIYF. This chain connects TRBV18 to TRBJ1-3. This CDR3 region has 14 residues. CDR1 is KGHSH, CDR2 LQKENI, per germline.

The V and J genes are TRBV12-3 or TRBV12-4 and TRBJ2-2; TCRdb outputs TRBD1, but without DNA this stays unchecked. CDR3 length: 15 amino acids. CDR3 loop: CASSHRGTNTGELFF.

The CDR3 region is CASSVQGATNYGYTF. V gene TRBV19 combines with J gene TRBJ1-2; the TRBD1 assignment by TCRdb is unverifiable without DNA. Germline V gene data show CDR1 as LNHDA and CDR2 as SQIVND (reference sequence). This CDR3 has 15 residues.

This chain uses TRBV12-5 with TRBJ2-1. The germline V gene encodes CDR1 LGHNT and CDR2 FRNRAP. The CDR3 totals 14 residues. CDR3 amino acids: CASGKDQSYNEQFF. Combining the CDR3 with reference TRBV12-5 and TRBJ2-1 gives the whole variable domain DARVTQTPRHKVTEMGQEVTMRCQPILGHNTVFWYRQTMMQGLELLAYFRNRAPLDDSGMPKDRFSAEMPDATLATLKIQPSEPRDSAVYFCASGKDQSYNEQFFGPGTRLTVL.

CDR3 in amino acids: CASSGREGEAFF. The rearrangement uses TRBV5-1 and TRBJ1-1. The CDR3 is 12 residues long. The V gene's germline CDR1 is SGHRS and CDR2 YFSETQ.

This chain joins TRBV10-3 and TRBJ2-5; TCRdb's D call, TRBD2, is unchecked because there is no DNA. The CDR3 runs to 17 residues. Germline CDR1 ENHRY, CDR2 SYGVKD. This CDR3 reads CATQSAGYPFYQETQYF.

The genes are TRBV11-2 and TRBJ2-7; TCRdb selects TRBD1, and the lack of DNA leaves this call unchecked. In germline, CDR1 is SGHAT, CDR2 FQNNGV. The CDR3 has 13 amino acids. The CDR3 is CASTLIRSYEQYF. The full variable domain, rest sourced from reference TRBV11-2 and TRBJ2-7, is EAGVAQSPRYKIIEKRQSVAFWCNPISGHATLYWYQQILGQGPKLLIQFQNNGVVDDSQLPKDRFSAERLKGVDSTLKIQPAKLEDSAVYLCASTLIRSYEQYFGPGTRLTVT.

CDR3 loop: CASRRGGDHYGYTF. The gene calls are TRBV6-1 and TRBJ1-2; absent DNA, TCRdb's TRBD1 call cannot be checked. The CDR3 has 14 residues. Germline CDR1 and CDR2: MNHNS and SASEGT.

The chain is built from TRBV12-3 or TRBV12-4 and TRBJ2-2; TCRdb reports TRBD1, a call that lacks DNA to check it against. This CDR3 is built from 12 residues. CDR3 sequence: CASIGGTGELFF.

The V call is TRBV20-1, the J call TRBJ2-7. The CDR3 is made up of 12 amino acids. Germline loops: CDR1 DFQATT, CDR2 SNEGSKA (reference sequence). This CDR3 is CSATRQHHEQYF.

The chain links TRBV7-8 to TRBJ1-4; TCRdb lists TRBD1, though no DNA is available to test this call. The germline V gene encodes CDR1 SGHVS and CDR2 FQNEAQ. The length of the CDR3 is 17 residues. CDR3 sequence reads: CASSLRVTIATNEKLFF.

CDR3 in amino acids: CSAAPGLAAPTQYF. The chain links TRBV20-1 to TRBJ2-3; TCRdb picks TRBD2, but there is no DNA to check that call. The CDR3 is made up of 14 amino acids. Germline V gene data show CDR1 as DFQATT and CDR2 as SNEGSKA (reference sequence).

The chain uses TRBV7-3 and TRBJ2-2. The CDR3 totals 15 residues. CDR1 and CDR2 (germline): SGHTA, FQGTGA. The CDR3 protein is CASRKDGRVAGELFF.

This sequence joins TRBV28 and TRBJ2-4. This CDR3 has 15 amino acids. Germline V gene sequence: CDR1 MDHEN, CDR2 SYDVKM. This CDR3 is CASSLTALAKNIQYF. The full variable domain, rest sourced from reference TRBV28 and TRBJ2-4, is DVKVTQSSRYLVKRTGEKVFLECVQDMDHENMFWYRQDPGLGLRLIYFSYDVKMKEKGDIPEGYSVSREKKERFSLILESASTNQTSMYLCASSLTALAKNIQYFGAGTRLSVL.

This rearrangement joins TRBV4-3 to TRBJ2-5; TCRdb picks TRBD2, but there is no DNA to check that call. The length of the CDR3 is 15 residues. CDR1 is LGHNA, CDR2 YSLEER, per germline. CDR3 region: CASSGIAGVKETQYF.

This rearrangement joins TRBV27 to TRBJ2-7; the D call of TRBD2 rests on TCRdb alone, since no DNA is present to check it. The CDR3 has 15 residues. The germline V gene has CDR1 MNHEY and CDR2 SMNVEV (reference sequence). The CDR3: CASSQRGQAAYEQYF.

The chain combines TRBV27 with TRBJ2-4. The V gene's germline CDR1 is MNHEY and CDR2 SMNVEV (reference sequence). The CDR3 contains 15 residues. The CDR3 loop reads CASSLRWGGKNIQYF.

The V gene is TRBV12-3 or TRBV12-4, the J gene TRBJ2-1; absent DNA, TCRdb's TRBD1 call cannot be checked. The CDR3 sequence is 19 residues long. The CDR3 reads CASSLPGTSGLRRHNEQFF.

The chain is built from TRBV6-2 or TRBV6-3 and TRBJ2-1; absent DNA, TCRdb's TRBD2 call cannot be checked. Per the germline V gene, CDR1 is MNHEY and CDR2 is SVGEGT. The CDR3 spans 14 residues. CDR3 in amino acids: CASSYKFLAGGQFF.

The chain uses TRBV24-1 and TRBJ2-1; TCRdb's D call of TRBD2 is untestable without DNA. Germline CDR1 is KGHDR and CDR2 is SFDVKD. CDR3 size: 16 residues. The CDR3 region is CATSDLSGRDYNEQFF.

This chain connects TRBV5-4 to TRBJ1-2; absent DNA, TCRdb's TRBD1 call cannot be checked. The CDR3 contains 13 residues. Germline CDR1 reads SGHNT; CDR2 reads YYREEE (reference sequence). CDR3 sequence: CASSLVGDNGYTF.

The chain has TRBV2 and TRBJ2-7. The CDR3 contains 12 residues. Germline CDR1 is SNHLY and CDR2 is FYNNEI. The CDR3 sequence is CASSEPPSEQYF.

This chain uses TRBV20-1 with TRBJ2-1; with no DNA, the TCRdb D assignment of TRBD2 cannot be verified. CDR1 and CDR2 (germline): DFQATT, SNEGSKA (reference sequence). The CDR3 spans 17 residues. CDR3 residues: CSATKLAVVDDYNEQFF.

The rearrangement links TRBV3-1 to TRBJ2-3; TCRdb's assignment of TRBD2 cannot be checked, as there is no DNA. Germline lookup yields CDR1 LGHDT and CDR2 YNNKEL (reference sequence). The CDR3 covers 17 residues. The CDR3 reads CASSQLLAGVYTDTQYF.

This sequence joins TRBV11-2 and TRBJ2-5; TCRdb outputs TRBD1, but without DNA this stays unchecked. The CDR3 has 14 amino acids. Germline lookup yields CDR1 SGHAT and CDR2 FQNNGV. The CDR3 is CASSEGDEQETQYF.

The chain uses TRBV4-2 and TRBJ1-2; the D call of TRBD1 rests on TCRdb alone, since no DNA is present to check it. The germline V gene encodes CDR1 LGHNA and CDR2 YNFKEQ. This CDR3 is built from 15 residues. CDR3 region: CASSQDWGQADGYTF.